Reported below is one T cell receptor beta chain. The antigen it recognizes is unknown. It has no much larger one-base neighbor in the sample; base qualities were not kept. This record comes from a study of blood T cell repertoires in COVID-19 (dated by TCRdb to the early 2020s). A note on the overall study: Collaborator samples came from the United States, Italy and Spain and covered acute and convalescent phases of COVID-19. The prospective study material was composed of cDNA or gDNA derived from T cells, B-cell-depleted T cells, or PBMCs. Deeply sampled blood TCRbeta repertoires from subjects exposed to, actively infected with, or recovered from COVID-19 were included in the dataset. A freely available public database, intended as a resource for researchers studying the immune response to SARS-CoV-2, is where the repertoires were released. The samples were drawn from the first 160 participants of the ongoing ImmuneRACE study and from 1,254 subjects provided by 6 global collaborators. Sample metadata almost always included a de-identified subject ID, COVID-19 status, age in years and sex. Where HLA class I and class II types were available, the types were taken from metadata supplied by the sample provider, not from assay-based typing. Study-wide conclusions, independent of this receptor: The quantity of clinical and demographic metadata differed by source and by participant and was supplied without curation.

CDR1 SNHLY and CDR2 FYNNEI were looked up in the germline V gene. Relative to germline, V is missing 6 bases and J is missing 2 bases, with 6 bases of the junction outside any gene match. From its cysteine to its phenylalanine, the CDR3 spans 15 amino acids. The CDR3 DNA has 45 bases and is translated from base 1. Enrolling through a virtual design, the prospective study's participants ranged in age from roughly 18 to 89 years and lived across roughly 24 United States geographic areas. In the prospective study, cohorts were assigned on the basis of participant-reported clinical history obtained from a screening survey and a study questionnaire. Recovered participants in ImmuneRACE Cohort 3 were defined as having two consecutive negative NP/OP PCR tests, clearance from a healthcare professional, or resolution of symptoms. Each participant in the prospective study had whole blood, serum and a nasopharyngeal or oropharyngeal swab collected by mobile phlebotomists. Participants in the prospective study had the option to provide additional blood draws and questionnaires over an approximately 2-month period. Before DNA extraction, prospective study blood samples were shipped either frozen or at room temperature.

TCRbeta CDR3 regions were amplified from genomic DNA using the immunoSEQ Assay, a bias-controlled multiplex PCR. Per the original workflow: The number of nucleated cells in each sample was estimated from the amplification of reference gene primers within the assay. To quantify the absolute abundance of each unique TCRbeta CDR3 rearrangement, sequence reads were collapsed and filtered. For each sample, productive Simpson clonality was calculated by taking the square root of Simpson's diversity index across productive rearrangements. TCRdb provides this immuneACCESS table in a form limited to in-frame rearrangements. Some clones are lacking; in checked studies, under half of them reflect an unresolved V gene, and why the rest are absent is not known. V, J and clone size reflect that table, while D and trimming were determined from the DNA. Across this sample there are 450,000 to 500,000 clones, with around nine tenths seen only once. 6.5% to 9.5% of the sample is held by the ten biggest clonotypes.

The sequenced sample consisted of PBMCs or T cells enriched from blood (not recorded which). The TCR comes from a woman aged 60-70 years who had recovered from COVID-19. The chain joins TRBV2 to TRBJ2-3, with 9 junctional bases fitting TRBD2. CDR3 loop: CASRGTSNYTDTQYF. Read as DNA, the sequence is TGTGCCAGCAGGGGGACTAGCAATTACACAGATACGCAGTATTTT.